These 31 T cell receptor beta chains were all obtained from the same sample, sequenced in a study of T cells after yellow fever vaccination. TCRdb called the 5' RACE reads again in MiXCR, with one record for every CDR3 protein. The table has a few hundred thousand distinct CDR3 sequences, around 7% seen once; the top ten hold over 15%. The sample here was PBMCs, taken roughly 46 days after the first yellow fever vaccination. The receptors derive from a young man who received the YFV17D yellow fever vaccine.

This clonotype was seen only a few times. This sequence joins TRBV5-1 and TRBJ2-1; 7 bases line up with TRBD1. The CDR3 consists of 15 residues. V lost 7 bases to trimming and J lost 6 bases; unmatched junction nucleotides: 13. Germline lookup yields CDR1 SGHRS and CDR2 YFSETQ. CDR3 nucleotides: TGCGCCAGCGGGCTAACAGGGGTTTCGGTCAATGAGCAGTTCTTC. Its translation is CASGLTGVSVNEQFF.

The sample holds many counts of this clonotype. The genes are TRBV12-3 or TRBV12-4 and TRBJ2-1; no reliable D call. V lost 2 bases and J lost 3, with 8 bases in between. This CDR3 region has 14 residues. CDR3: CASSLRRIYNEQFF. Here the CDR3 DNA reads TGTGCCAGCAGTTTACGCCGGATCTACAATGAGCAGTTCTTC.

This chain's CDR3 is CASSFGTALEAFF. The CDR3 bases are TGTGCCAGCAGCTTTGGAACAGCGCTCGAAGCTTTCTTT. The chain combines TRBV7-2 with TRBJ1-1; D is undetermined. V lost 3 bases and J lost 8, with 13 bases in between. Germline values: CDR1 SGHTA, CDR2 FQGNSA. The CDR3 extends over 13 amino acids. Variable domain in full (rest from reference TRBV7-2 and TRBJ1-1): GAGVSQSPSNKVTEKGKDVELRCDPISGHTALYWYRQSLGQGLEFLIYFQGNSAPDKSGLPSDRFSAERTGGSVSTLTIQRTQQEDSAVYLCASSFGTALEAFFGQGTRLTVV.

The V call is TRBV2, the J call TRBJ1-2; weak D call: TRBD1 (5 bases). From germline, CDR1 is SNHLY and CDR2 FYNNEI. The CDR3 has 16 residues. V lost 6 bases to trimming and J lost 1 base, with 18 bases between them. The CDR3 loop is CASSQSDSANNYGYTF. CDR3 DNA: TGTGCCAGCAGCCAGAGTGACAGCGCTAATAACTATGGCTACACCTTC.

This clonotype was counted at least ten times. This chain joins TRBV7-9 and TRBJ1-1; unclear D gene. Germline values: CDR1 SEHNR, CDR2 FQNEAQ (reference sequence). The CDR3 runs 13 residues. V lost 2 bases to trimming and J lost 0 bases, with 4 bases between them. Here the CDR3 DNA reads TGTGCCAGCAGCTTAACCATGAACACTGAAGCTTTCTTT. Translation gives CASSLTMNTEAFF.

In its sample, this clonotype was seen a few times. The chain joins TRBV7-8 to TRBJ2-7; D is uncertain. CDR1 is SGHVS, CDR2 FQNEAQ, per germline. V was shortened by 5 bases and J by 5 bases, with 13 bases between the two germline ends. CDR3 length: 13 amino acids. The CDR3 is CASSPPVRDEQYF. DNA for the CDR3: TGTGCCAGCAGCCCCCCTGTCCGGGACGAGCAGTACTTC.

This clonotype was seen at least ten times. The chain combines TRBV4-1 with TRBJ2-5, with D possibly being TRBD1 (7 bases). The germline V gene encodes CDR1 MGHRA and CDR2 YSYEKL. The CDR3 loop spans 16 amino acids. The germline V and J ends were trimmed by 1 base and 4 bases, with 16 bases remaining between them. The CDR3 DNA reads TGCGCCAGCAGCCAAGCCGAAAACAGGGGACTAGAGACCCAGTACTTC. Translation gives CASSQAENRGLETQYF.

The V gene is TRBV5-1, the J gene TRBJ2-5, with 10 bases that match TRBD1. The junction had 5 bases not matched to a gene; V was cut back by 0 bases and J by 3 bases. The germline V gene has CDR1 SGHRS and CDR2 YFSETQ. CDR3 length equals 16 residues. DNA for the CDR3: TGCGCCAGCAGCTTGGCCGGGACAGGGGCGGAAGAGACCCAGTACTTC. It is translated as CASSLAGTGAEETQYF.

This clonotype was seen more than once but under ten times. The chain employs TRBV23-1 and TRBJ2-1; 8 bases are shared with TRBD2. TRBV23-1 is known as an ORF, though its function is uncertain. This CDR3 contains 16 residues. The J segment lost 6 bases and the V segment lost 0 bases, leaving 7 bases of the junction unmatched. The CDR3 DNA is TGCGCCAGCAGTCAATCTAGTAGCGGGGTTGTCAATGAGCAGTTCTTC. Translation: CASSQSSSGVVNEQFF.

The rearrangement joins TRBV3-1 to TRBJ1-6; 9 bases align to TRBD1. The junction had 5 bases not matched to a gene; V was cut back by 2 bases and J by 9 bases. The CDR3 covers 15 residues. Germline V gives CDR1 LGHDT, CDR2 YNNKEL (reference sequence). The CDR3 sequence is CASSQSPGQGSPLHF. The CDR3 nucleotides read TGTGCCAGCAGCCAATCCCCGGGACAGGGTTCACCCCTCCACTTT.

With respect to this clonotype: One end of the junction varies from germline; a read error may be responsible. This chain joins TRBV7-2 and TRBJ1-2; D ambiguous. The CDR3 totals 11 residues. The germline V gene has CDR1 SGHTA and CDR2 FQGNSA. CDR3 sequence reads: CASSFSGGYNF. The CDR3 DNA reads as TGTGCCAGCAGCTTCTCAGGAGGCTACAACTTC.

This chain connects TRBV15 to TRBJ1-5; 7 positions agree with TRBD1. The V gene's germline CDR1 is LNHNV and CDR2 YYDKDF (reference sequence). Unmatched junction bases numbered 11, after V lost 3 bases and J lost 3 bases. The CDR3 totals 17 residues. The CDR3 coding sequence is TGTGCCACCAGCAGTGGGGGACAGTGCGATGCCAATCAGCCCCAGCATTTT. It codes for CATSSGGQCDANQPQHF.

The chain links TRBV7-8 to TRBJ2-7, with a possible D match to TRBD2 (6 bases). This CDR3 contains 14 residues. The ends were cut back, 0 bases at V and 5 bases at J, with 11 bases in the middle. From germline, CDR1 is SGHVS and CDR2 FQNEAQ. The CDR3 loop is CASSLARGSHEQYV. The CDR3 nucleotides read TGTGCCAGCAGCTTAGCGCGGGGCAGTCACGAGCAGTACGTC.

This chain links TRBV10-2 with TRBJ2-1; D remains unclear. Trimming removed 6 bases from V and 0 bases from J, with 15 bases in between. CDR1 and CDR2 from the germline V gene are WSHSY and SAAADI. The CDR3 is made up of 16 amino acids. DNA of the CDR3: TGCGCCAGCAGAGACCTACAAAAGAGCTCCTACAATGAGCAGTTCTTC. As protein: CASRDLQKSSYNEQFF.

The rearrangement links TRBV7-2 to TRBJ2-1, with 9 bases that match TRBD2. CDR1 and CDR2 from the germline V gene are SGHTA and FQGNSA. J gave up 7 bases and V 1 base, and 5 bases lay outside the gene matches. This CDR3 contains 15 residues. In DNA form, the CDR3 reads TGTGCCAGCAGCTTAGAACTAGCGGGTGAGAATGAGCAGTTCTTC. Amino acid sequence: CASSLELAGENEQFF.

The rearrangement uses TRBV10-3 and TRBJ2-1; D is possibly TRBD1 or TRBD2 (6 bases each). Germline V gene lookup returns CDR1 ENHRY and CDR2 SYGVKD. V lost 11 bases and J 4 bases, leaving 24 bases between the germline ends. CDR3 length: 16 residues. The CDR3 region has the DNA TGTGCCGCAAAAGGTAACGGGGGCCGTACTTACAATGAGCAGTTCTTC. Translation gives CAAKGNGGRTYNEQFF.

This clonotype was seen repeatedly, ten times or more. This rearrangement joins TRBV13 to TRBJ2-3; 9 bases agree with TRBD2. Germline V CDR1 and CDR2: PRHDT, FYEKMQ (reference sequence). This CDR3 is built from 17 residues. Trimming took 1 base from V and 7 from J; bases not matched to a gene: 12. CDR3 region: CASSLVGSGGNTNTQYF. CDR3 DNA: TGTGCCAGCAGCTTAGTAGGTAGCGGGGGAAATACTAATACGCAGTATTTT.

The V gene is TRBV5-5, the J gene TRBJ1-1; a weak D match, TRBD1 (5 bases). Trimming left V 0 bases short and J 4 bases short, with 13 bases between. This CDR3 is 15 amino acids long. The V gene's germline CDR1 is SGHKS and CDR2 YYEKEE (reference sequence). CDR3 region: CASSLDVGTGTEAFF. DNA for the CDR3: TGTGCCAGCAGCTTGGACGTAGGGACTGGCACTGAAGCTTTCTTT. The variable domain in full, completed from reference TRBV5-5 and TRBJ1-1, reads DAGVTQSPTHLIKTRGQQVTLRCSPISGHKSVSWYQQVLGQGPQFIFQYYEKEERGRGNFPDRFSARQFPNYSSELNVNALLLGDSALYLCASSLDVGTGTEAFFGQGTRLTVV.

The chain is built from TRBV6-2 or TRBV6-3 and TRBJ2-1; 9 nucleotides agree with TRBD2. After removal of 6 bases from V and 4 bases from J, the junction contained 7 bases not matched to a gene. Germline V gene data show CDR1 as MNHEY and CDR2 as SVGEGT. The CDR3 covers 15 residues. The CDR3 DNA reads as TGTGCCAGCAGGGTCGGCGGGGGGGTTTACAATGAGCAGTTCTTC. It codes for CASRVGGGVYNEQFF.

The V gene is TRBV7-9, the J gene TRBJ2-3; 7 bases agree with TRBD1. J gave up 4 bases and V 1 base, and 2 bases lay outside the gene matches. The CDR3 sequence is 14 residues long. The germline CDR1 and CDR2 sequences are SEHNR and FQNEAQ (reference sequence). The CDR3 sequence: CASSLVDRADTQYF. CDR3 nucleotides: TGTGCCAGCAGCTTAGTCGACAGGGCAGATACGCAGTATTTT.

The J gene is TRBJ2-7, the V gene TRBV27; D may be TRBD1 (5 bases). The germline V gene encodes CDR1 MNHEY and CDR2 SMNVEV (reference sequence). CDR3 size: 15 residues. V was trimmed by 4 bases and J by 1 base, leaving 14 bases between them. The CDR3 here is CASSSLLGASYEQYF. The CDR3 DNA follows: TGTGCCAGCAGTTCCCTTTTAGGGGCGTCCTACGAGCAGTACTTC.

On this clonotype itself: A read error may account for a junction end that differs from germline. The gene calls are TRBV12-3 or TRBV12-4 and TRBJ1-1; D call uncertain. The CDR3 runs 14 residues. CDR3 sequence: CASRPSITNTEALF. The CDR3 DNA reads TGTGCCAGCAGACCCTCGATCACGAACACTGAAGCTTTATTT.

The gene calls are TRBV7-6 and TRBJ2-7, with no clear D. Trimming shortened V by 3 bases and J by 7 bases, and 4 bases separated the two germline ends. CDR3 length: 10 residues. Germline lookup yields CDR1 SGHVS and CDR2 FNYEAQ. The CDR3 bases are TGTGCCAGCAGCTTGAGGGAGCAGTACGTC. Protein product: CASSLREQYV.

The V call is TRBV19, the J call TRBJ1-1; D is undetermined. The CDR3 runs to 14 residues. V was shortened by 0 bases and J by 3 bases, with 8 bases between the two germline ends. Per germline, CDR1 LNHDA and CDR2 SQIVND (reference sequence). CDR3 residues: CASSIESGYTEAFF. The CDR3 DNA reads as TGTGCCAGTAGTATAGAGTCAGGATACACTGAAGCTTTCTTT.

This clonotype occurred a few times. CDR3 protein: CASSARLAGEADTQYF. For the CDR3, the DNA is TGTGCCAGCAGCGCAAGACTAGCGGGGGAGGCAGATACGCAGTATTTT. The chain uses TRBV9 and TRBJ2-3; 12 nucleotides line up with TRBD2. CDR1 and CDR2 (germline): SGDLS, YYNGEE. The junction had 6 bases not matched to a gene; V was cut back by 3 bases and J by 4 bases. CDR3 length: 16 amino acids.

The chain recombines TRBV12-3 or TRBV12-4 with TRBJ1-4; a possible D gene is TRBD1 (5 bases). Deletions cut 6 bases from V and 8 bases from J, with 19 bases between. The length of the CDR3 is 15 residues. The CDR3 sequence is CASRGTSQGGEKLFF. CDR3 coding DNA: TGTGCCAGCAGGGGGACGAGCCAGGGCGGGGAAAAACTGTTTTTT.

This clonotype has more than one count but fewer than ten. Here the CDR3 reads CASSRISGGADTQYF. For the CDR3, the DNA is TGTGCCAGCAGCCGAATAAGCGGGGGGGCGGATACGCAGTATTTT. The chain employs TRBV7-8 and TRBJ2-3; 10 bases line up with TRBD2. The CDR3 totals 15 residues. The germline CDR1 and CDR2 sequences are SGHVS and FQNEAQ. V shed 5 bases, J shed 6 bases, and the junction held 8 bases outside the gene matches. The variable domain in full, completed from reference TRBV7-8 and TRBJ2-3, reads GAGVSQSPRYKVAKRGQDVALRCDPISGHVSLFWYQQALGQGPEFLTYFQNEAQLDKSGLPSDRFFAERPEGSVSTLKIQRTQQEDSAVYLCASSRISGGADTQYFGPGTRLTVL.

The chain is built from TRBV7-9 and TRBJ1-1; D may be TRBD1 (5 bases). The CDR3 contains 15 residues. With 3 bases removed from V and 3 bases from J, the gap between germline ends came to 14 bases. Per the germline V gene, CDR1 is SEHNR and CDR2 is FQNEAQ (reference sequence). This chain's CDR3 is CASSFGGIGDTEAFF. In DNA form, the CDR3 reads TGTGCCAGCAGCTTTGGGGGGATAGGAGACACTGAAGCTTTCTTT. The variable domain in full, completed from reference TRBV7-9 and TRBJ1-1, reads DTGVSQNPRHKITKRGQNVTFRCDPISEHNRLYWYRQTLGQGPEFLTYFQNEAQLEKSRLLSDRFSAERPKGSFSTLEIQRTEQGDSAMYLCASSFGGIGDTEAFFGQGTRLTVV.

The sample holds a few counts of this clonotype. The chain employs TRBV6-2 or TRBV6-3 and TRBJ1-2, with D hard to call. Trimming removed 2 bases at V and 4 bases at J, with 14 bases between. The V gene's germline CDR1 is MNHEY and CDR2 SVGEGT. This CDR3 has 15 residues. The CDR3 region has the DNA TGTGCCAGCAGTTACCATACGGACGGGAGCTATGGCTACACCTTC. It encodes CASSYHTDGSYGYTF.

There are a few counts of this clonotype. The rearrangement uses TRBV15 and TRBJ2-6; D not resolved. The CDR3 is 15 amino acids. CDR1 and CDR2 (germline): LNHNV, YYDKDF (reference sequence). The ends were cut back, 3 bases at V and 0 bases at J, with 6 bases in the middle. CDR3: CATSRGISGANVLTF. DNA of the CDR3: TGTGCCACCAGCAGGGGGATCTCTGGGGCCAACGTCCTGACTTTC.

The chain recombines TRBV20-1 with TRBJ2-2; 8 bases fit TRBD2. V shed 0 bases, J shed 3 bases, and the junction held 6 bases outside the gene matches. CDR1 is DFQATT, CDR2 SNEGSKA, per germline (reference sequence). The CDR3 spans 16 residues. Here the CDR3 reads CSARDPSSGDTGELFF. The CDR3 nucleotides are TGCAGTGCTAGAGATCCTAGTAGCGGGGACACCGGGGAGCTGTTTTTT.